This T cell receptor (beta chain) was recovered during a study of T cell responses to AZD1222 COVID-19 vaccine. Whole-study findings and limits: Baseline serology detected seropositivity in only six AZD1222 recipients. Donors were mostly white British, more females; clonal diversity possibly underestimated.

Here immunoSEQ multiplex PCR was the method, and the copy in TCRdb shows in-frame clones only, minus some. There are over 75,000 clones in the sample; over 85% occur only once, and 2.2% lies in the top ten. As to this clone: The antigen remains unidentified.

The input for sequencing was peripheral blood, taken on day 0 of AZD1222 vaccination. The receptor was derived from an adult in good health.

The CDR3 reads CASNTNRDRTYGYTF. For the CDR3, the DNA is TGTGCCAGCAATACGAACCGGGACAGAACTTATGGCTACACCTTC. The rearrangement joins TRBV6-5 to TRBJ1-2, with 7 bases lining up with TRBD1. The trim removed 7 bases at V and 5 bases at J, leaving 13 bases unmatched. The length of the CDR3 is 15 residues. CDR1 is MNHEY, CDR2 SVGAGI, per germline.